These 5 T cell receptor beta chains were all obtained from the same sample, sequenced in a study of shared clonotypes between healthy human individuals (dated by TCRdb to 2020 to 2021). Library method: the immunoSEQ multiplex PCR assay. What TCRdb holds here is the immuneACCESS table cut down to in-frame rearrangements. Part of the clones is not present; checked against another copy, under half of the missing clones reflect an unresolved V gene, and the others are unexplained. The sample records around 2.3 million clones, approximately 94% of which are singletons. In total, the top ten clones hold approximately 0.13% of the sample. Sequenced input: naive CD4+ T cells sorted from blood. The meaning of the sample's cell subset or site label: CD45RA+ positively selected. Source of these receptors: a man aged 18 to 35 in good health.

V and J are TRBV11-2 and TRBJ2-4; D gene ambiguous. CDR1 is SGHAT, CDR2 FQNNGV, per germline. The V gene lost 5 bases and the J gene lost 0 bases, with 17 bases spanning the gap. The CDR3 is made up of 17 amino acids. This CDR3 is CASSLTHTVLAKNIQYF. CDR3 in DNA: TGTGCCAGCAGCCTCACTCACACCGTTCTAGCCAAAAACATTCAGTACTTC.

The J gene is TRBJ2-5, the V gene TRBV5-6; TRBD2 agrees at 11 bases. Germline-derived CDR1 and CDR2 are SGHDT and YYEEEE. The V segment lost 4 bases and the J segment 5 bases; nucleotides outside the gene matches: 7. This CDR3 is built from 15 residues. This chain's CDR3 is CASSRRASGGETQYF. The CDR3 DNA follows: TGTGCCAGCAGCCGGAGGGCTAGCGGGGGGGAGACCCAGTACTTC.

The chain joins TRBV6-5 to TRBJ2-3, with a tentative D call TRBD2 (6 bases). The CDR3 length is 15 residues. Looked up from germline, CDR1 is MNHEY and CDR2 is SVGAGI. The V end was cut by 8 bases, the J end by 1 base, with 16 bases between. CDR3 DNA sequence: TGTGCCAGCGGACATGCGGGACTGGGCACAGATACGCAGTATTTT. Amino acid sequence: CASGHAGLGTDTQYF.

This clone was seen more than once but under ten times. This sample also contains other DNA sequences that code for the same CDR3. The chain links TRBV19 to TRBJ1-2; D gene ambiguous. The CDR3 is 10 amino acids. The V end lost 9 bases, the J end lost 5 bases, and 7 bases lay between the germline ends. CDR1 is LNHDA and CDR2 is SQIVND in the germline V gene (reference sequence). The CDR3 nucleotides are TGTGCCAGCAAGGGATATGGCTACACCTTC. Encoded protein: CASKGYGYTF.

This clone has more than one count but fewer than ten. The chain combines TRBV5-4 with TRBJ1-2, with TRBD1 identical over 8 bases. CDR1 is SGHNT, CDR2 YYREEE, per germline (reference sequence). This CDR3 is built from 15 residues. V shed 0 bases and J 6 bases; nucleotides not matched to a gene: 7. In DNA, the CDR3 is TGTGCCAGCAGCTTGGGTGTGGACAGGGCCGATGGCTACACCTTC. This sequence encodes CASSLGVDRADGYTF.